These T cell receptor beta chains were read from a single sample in a study of blood T cell repertoires in COVID-19. Data came from immunoSEQ multiplex PCR; TCRdb stores just in-frame clones and leaves some out. The table shows around 340,000 clones, with roughly 90% occurring only once. Sample: PBMCs or T cells enriched from blood (not recorded which). These receptors all stem from a woman in her twenties or thirties who had been exposed to COVID-19. Each CDR3 is given with its conserved first and last residue.

V gene: TRBV12-3/TRBV12-4; CDR3 protein: CASSLGHGYTF
V gene: TRBV6-5; CDR3 protein: CASRLAGGDTQYF
V gene: TRBV11-2; CDR3 protein: CASSSRTSGRNSYEQYF
V gene: TRBV5-1; CDR3 protein: CASRVTGGRYTGELFF
V gene: TRBV28; CDR3 protein: CASSSSAGGYNEQFF
V gene: TRBV6-5; CDR3 protein: CASSSRWHQPQHF
V gene: TRBV3-1/TRBV3-2; CDR3 protein: CASSQEDSFPEAFF
V gene: TRBV28; CDR3 protein: CASSQEDYGYTF
V gene: TRBV3-1/TRBV3-2; CDR3 protein: CASSPVAGGKETQYF
V gene: TRBV5-1; CDR3 protein: CASSLEGTEHGYTF
V gene: TRBV5-1; CDR3 protein: CASSRGGENEQFF
V gene: TRBV5-4; CDR3 protein: CASSLKAGGSEQYF
V gene: TRBV6-1; CDR3 protein: CASSEGTSRYEQFF
V gene: TRBV7-9; CDR3 protein: CASSWTGGNQPQHF
V gene: TRBV19; CDR3 protein: CASSIGVDTEAFF
V gene: TRBV12-3/TRBV12-4; CDR3 protein: CASKSGNSYEQYF
V gene: TRBV6-5; CDR3 protein: CATNGFLNTEAFF
V gene: TRBV30; CDR3 protein: CAWSVAWNTEAFF
V gene: TRBV28; CDR3 protein: CASLGPSYNEQFF
V gene: TRBV27; CDR3 protein: CASRTSASGSDEQFF
V gene: TRBV12-3/TRBV12-4; CDR3 protein: CASSSSGSAEQYF
V gene: TRBV27; CDR3 protein: CASSLAGRGNEQFF
V gene: TRBV3-1/TRBV3-2; CDR3 protein: CASSQAMTGTGDIQYF
V gene: TRBV6-5; CDR3 protein: CASSYSGAGNTIYF
V gene: TRBV11-1; CDR3 protein: CASSFLQGNTEAFF
V gene: TRBV2; CDR3 protein: CATVTSGSPYNEQFF
V gene: TRBV7-9; CDR3 protein: CASTRQGAYGNTEAFF
V gene: TRBV11-3; CDR3 protein: CASSLPRGTGVGHEQFF
V gene: TRBV27; CDR3 protein: CASKASPSYEQYF
V gene: TRBV3-1/TRBV3-2; CDR3 protein: CASSHSDRVSYGYTF
V gene: TRBV28; CDR3 protein: CASSPGTSFLGKETQYF
V gene: TRBV6-5; CDR3 protein: CASSYSWQGDGYTF
V gene: TRBV6-5; CDR3 protein: CASNLAGVRDTQYF
V gene: TRBV2; CDR3 protein: CAITGQRSYEQYF
V gene: TRBV10-3; CDR3 protein: CASAGTGISYEQYF
V gene: TRBV27; CDR3 protein: CASSLTRTGGYGYTF
V gene: TRBV10-1; CDR3 protein: CASSESGSWETQYF
V gene: TRBV10-2; CDR3 protein: CASSVNRVFNEQFF
V gene: TRBV30; CDR3 protein: CAWTFSGRTDTQYF
V gene: TRBV5-1; CDR3 protein: CASSPVSRVAGNTIYF
V gene: TRBV23-1; CDR3 protein: CAGDFFEETQYF
V gene: TRBV4-2; CDR3 protein: CASSQVGQGYTEAFF
V gene: TRBV27; CDR3 protein: CASSLGFGGLGTEAFF